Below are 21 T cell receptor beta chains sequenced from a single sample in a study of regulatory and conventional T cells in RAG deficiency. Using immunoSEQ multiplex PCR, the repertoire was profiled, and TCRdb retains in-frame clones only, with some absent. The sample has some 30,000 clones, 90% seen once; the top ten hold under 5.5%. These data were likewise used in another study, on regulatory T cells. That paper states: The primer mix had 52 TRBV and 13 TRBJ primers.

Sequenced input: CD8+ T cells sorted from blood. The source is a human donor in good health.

CDR3 sequence reads: CASSLSGRSQTQYF. DNA of the CDR3: TGTGCCAGCAGCTTATCCGGAAGATCACAGACCCAGTACTTC. The chain links TRBV11-3 to TRBJ2-5; D is ambiguous. Germline CDR1 is SGHNT and CDR2 is YENEEA. The CDR3 totals 14 residues. Trimming removed 2 bases at V and 6 bases at J, with 13 bases between. The variable domain in full, with the rest retrieved from reference TRBV11-3 and TRBJ2-5, is EAGVVQSPRYKIIEKKQPVAFWCNPISGHNTLYWYLQNLGQGPELLIRYENEEAVDDSQLPKDRFSAERLKGVDSTLKIQPAELGDSAVYLCASSLSGRSQTQYFGPGTRLLVL.

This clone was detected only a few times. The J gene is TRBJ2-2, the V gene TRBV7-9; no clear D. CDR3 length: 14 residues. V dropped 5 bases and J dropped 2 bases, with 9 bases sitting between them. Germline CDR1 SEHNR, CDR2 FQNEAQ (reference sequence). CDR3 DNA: TGTGCCAGCAGCCTAACAAGTAACACCGGGGAGCTGTTTTTT. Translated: CASSLTSNTGELFF.

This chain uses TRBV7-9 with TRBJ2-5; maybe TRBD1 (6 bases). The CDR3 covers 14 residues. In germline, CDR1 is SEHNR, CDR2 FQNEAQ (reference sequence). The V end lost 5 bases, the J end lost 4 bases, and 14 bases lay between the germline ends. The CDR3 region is CASSPQGIRETQYF. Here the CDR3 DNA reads TGTGCCAGCAGCCCACAGGGAATTAGAGAGACCCAGTACTTC.

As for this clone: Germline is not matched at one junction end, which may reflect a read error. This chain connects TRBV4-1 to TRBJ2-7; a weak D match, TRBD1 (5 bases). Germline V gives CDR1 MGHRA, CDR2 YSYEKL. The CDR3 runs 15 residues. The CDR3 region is CASSQERQDTYEQYF. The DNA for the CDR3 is TGTGCCAGCAGCCAAGAACGGCAGGACACCTACGAGCAGTACTTC.

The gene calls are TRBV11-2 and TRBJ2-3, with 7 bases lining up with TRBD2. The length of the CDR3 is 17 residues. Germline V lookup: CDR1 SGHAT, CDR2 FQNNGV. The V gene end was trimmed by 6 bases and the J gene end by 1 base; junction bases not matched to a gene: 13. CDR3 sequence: CASSTPTSATGTDTQYF. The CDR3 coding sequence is TGTGCCAGCAGTACGCCAACTAGCGCGACGGGCACAGATACGCAGTATTTT.

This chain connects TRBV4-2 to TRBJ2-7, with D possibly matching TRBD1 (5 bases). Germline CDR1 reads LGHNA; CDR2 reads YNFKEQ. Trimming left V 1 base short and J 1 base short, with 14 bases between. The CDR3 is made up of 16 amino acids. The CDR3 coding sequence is TGTGCCAGCAGCCAAGTTTACCAGGGATTATCCTACGAGCAGTACTTC. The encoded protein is CASSQVYQGLSYEQYF.

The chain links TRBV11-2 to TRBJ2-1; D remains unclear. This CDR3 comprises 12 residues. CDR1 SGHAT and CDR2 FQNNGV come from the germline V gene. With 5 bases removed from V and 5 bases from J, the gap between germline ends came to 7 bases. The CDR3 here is CASSPTDNEQFF. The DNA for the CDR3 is TGTGCCAGCAGCCCCACCGACAATGAGCAGTTCTTC.

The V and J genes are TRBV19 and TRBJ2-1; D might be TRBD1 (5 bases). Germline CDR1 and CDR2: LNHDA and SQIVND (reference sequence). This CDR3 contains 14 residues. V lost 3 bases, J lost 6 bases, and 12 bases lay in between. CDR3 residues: CASSMGLTLNEQFF. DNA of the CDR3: TGTGCCAGTAGTATGGGGCTAACACTCAATGAGCAGTTCTTC.

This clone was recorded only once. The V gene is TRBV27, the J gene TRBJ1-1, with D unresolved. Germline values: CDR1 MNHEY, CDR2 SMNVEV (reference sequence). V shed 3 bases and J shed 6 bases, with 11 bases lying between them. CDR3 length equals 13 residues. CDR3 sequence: CASSLGEGAEAFF. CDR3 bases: TGTGCCAGCAGTTTGGGCGAGGGCGCTGAAGCTTTCTTT.

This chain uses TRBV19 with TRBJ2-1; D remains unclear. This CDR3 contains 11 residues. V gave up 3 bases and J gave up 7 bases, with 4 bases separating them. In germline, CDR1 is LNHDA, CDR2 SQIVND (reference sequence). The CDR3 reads CASSMGNEQFF. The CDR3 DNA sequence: TGTGCCAGTAGTATGGGGAATGAGCAGTTCTTC.

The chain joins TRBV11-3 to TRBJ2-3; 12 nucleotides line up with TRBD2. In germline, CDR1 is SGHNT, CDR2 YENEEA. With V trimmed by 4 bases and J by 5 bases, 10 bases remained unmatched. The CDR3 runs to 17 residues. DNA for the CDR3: TGTGCCAGCAGCTCCGACAGACTAGCGGGAGTGGTAGATACGCAGTATTTT. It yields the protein CASSSDRLAGVVDTQYF.

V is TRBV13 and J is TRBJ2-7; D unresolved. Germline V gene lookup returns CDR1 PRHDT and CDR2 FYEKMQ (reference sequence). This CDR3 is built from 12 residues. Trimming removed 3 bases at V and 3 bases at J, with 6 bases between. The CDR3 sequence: CASSFLDYEQYF. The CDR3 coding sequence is TGTGCCAGCAGCTTTCTCGACTACGAGCAGTACTTC.

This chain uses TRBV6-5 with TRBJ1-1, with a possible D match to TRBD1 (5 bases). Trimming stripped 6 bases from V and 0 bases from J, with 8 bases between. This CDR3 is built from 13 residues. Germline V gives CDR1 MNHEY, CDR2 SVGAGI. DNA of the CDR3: TGTGCCAGCAGGAAGGGGCTGAACACTGAAGCTTTCTTT. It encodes CASRKGLNTEAFF.

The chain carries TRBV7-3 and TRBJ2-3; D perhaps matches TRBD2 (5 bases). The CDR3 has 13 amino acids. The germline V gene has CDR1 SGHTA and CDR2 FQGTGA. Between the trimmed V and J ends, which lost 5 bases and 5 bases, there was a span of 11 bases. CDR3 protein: CASSPLAGDTQYF. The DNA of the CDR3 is TGTGCCAGCAGCCCACTGGCGGGAGATACGCAGTATTTT.

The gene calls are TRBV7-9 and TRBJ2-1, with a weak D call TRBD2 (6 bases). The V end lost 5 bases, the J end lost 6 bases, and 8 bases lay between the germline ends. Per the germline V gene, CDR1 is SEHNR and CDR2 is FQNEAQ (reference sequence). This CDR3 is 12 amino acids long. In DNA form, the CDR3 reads TGTGCCAGCAGCGGAGGGGTCAATGAGCAGTTCTTC. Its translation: CASSGGVNEQFF.

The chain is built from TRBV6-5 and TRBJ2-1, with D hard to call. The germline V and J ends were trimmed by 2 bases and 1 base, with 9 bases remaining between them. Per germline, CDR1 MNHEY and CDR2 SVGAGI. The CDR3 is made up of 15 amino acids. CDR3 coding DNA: TGTGCCAGCAGTTACCTCGGGCCTTCCTACAATGAGCAGTTCTTC. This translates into CASSYLGPSYNEQFF.

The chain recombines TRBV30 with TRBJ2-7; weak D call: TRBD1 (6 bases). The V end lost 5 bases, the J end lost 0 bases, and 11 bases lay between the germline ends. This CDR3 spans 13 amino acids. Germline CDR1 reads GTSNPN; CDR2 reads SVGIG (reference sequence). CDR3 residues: CAWSTGSSYEQYF. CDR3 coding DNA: TGTGCCTGGTCGACAGGCAGCTCCTACGAGCAGTACTTC.

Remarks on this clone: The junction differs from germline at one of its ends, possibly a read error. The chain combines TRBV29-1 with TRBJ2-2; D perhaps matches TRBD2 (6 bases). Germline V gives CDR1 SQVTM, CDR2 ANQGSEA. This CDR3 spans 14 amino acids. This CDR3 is CSIPGDLHPGEPFF. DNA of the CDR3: TGCAGCATTCCCGGGGACTTACATCCCGGGGAGCCGTTTTTT.

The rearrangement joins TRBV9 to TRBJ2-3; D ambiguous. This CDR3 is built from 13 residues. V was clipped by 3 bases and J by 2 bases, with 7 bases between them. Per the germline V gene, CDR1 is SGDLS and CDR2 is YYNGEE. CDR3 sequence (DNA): TGTGCCAGCAGCGGAAAGTACACAGATACGCAGTATTTT. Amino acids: CASSGKYTDTQYF.

The CDR3, as DNA: TGTGCCAGCAGCTTTTCTGGAGACACCGGGGAGCTGTTTTTT. Translation: CASSFSGDTGELFF. V gene TRBV7-6 combines with J gene TRBJ2-2, with unresolved D. V dropped 3 bases and J dropped 3 bases, with 8 bases sitting between them. The CDR3 runs to 14 residues. The germline V gene has CDR1 SGHVS and CDR2 FNYEAQ.

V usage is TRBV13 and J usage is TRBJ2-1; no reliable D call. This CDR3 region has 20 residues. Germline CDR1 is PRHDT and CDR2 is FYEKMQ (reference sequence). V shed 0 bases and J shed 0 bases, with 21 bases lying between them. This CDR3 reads CASSLGALASASVSYNEQFF. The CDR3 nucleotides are TGTGCCAGCAGCTTAGGCGCCTTGGCCAGTGCTTCGGTCTCCTACAATGAGCAGTTCTTC.